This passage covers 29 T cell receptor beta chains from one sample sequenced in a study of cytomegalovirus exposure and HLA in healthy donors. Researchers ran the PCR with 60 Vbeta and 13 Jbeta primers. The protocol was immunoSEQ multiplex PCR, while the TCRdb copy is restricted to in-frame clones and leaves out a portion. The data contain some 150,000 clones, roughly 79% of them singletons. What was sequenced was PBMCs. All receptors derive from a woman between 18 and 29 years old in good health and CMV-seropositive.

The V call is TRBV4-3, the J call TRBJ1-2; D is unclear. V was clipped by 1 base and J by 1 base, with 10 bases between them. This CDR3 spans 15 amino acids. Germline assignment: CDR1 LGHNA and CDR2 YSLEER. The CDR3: CASSQGPGGNYGYTF. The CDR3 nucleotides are TGCGCCAGCAGCCAAGGTCCGGGAGGTAACTATGGCTACACCTTC.

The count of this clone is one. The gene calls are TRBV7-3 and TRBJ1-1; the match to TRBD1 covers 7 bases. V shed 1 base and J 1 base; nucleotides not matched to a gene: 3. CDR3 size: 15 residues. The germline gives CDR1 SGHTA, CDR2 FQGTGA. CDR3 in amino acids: CASSLIRQGNTEAFF. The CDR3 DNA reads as TGTGCCAGCAGCTTAATCCGACAGGGGAACACTGAAGCTTTCTTT.

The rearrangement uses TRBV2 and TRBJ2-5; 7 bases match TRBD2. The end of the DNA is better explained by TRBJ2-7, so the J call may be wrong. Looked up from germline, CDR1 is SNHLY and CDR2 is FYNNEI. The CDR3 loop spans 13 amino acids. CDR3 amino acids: CASRREISYEQYF. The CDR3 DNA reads TGTGCCAGCAGGCGGGAGATCTCCTACGAGCAGTACTTC.

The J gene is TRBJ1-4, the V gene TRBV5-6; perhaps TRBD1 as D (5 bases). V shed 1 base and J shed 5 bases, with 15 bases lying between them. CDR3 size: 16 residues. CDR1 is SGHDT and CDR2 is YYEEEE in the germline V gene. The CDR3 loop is CASSLWQTEINEKLFF. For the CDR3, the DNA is TGTGCCAGCAGCTTGTGGCAGACAGAGATAAATGAAAAACTGTTTTTT.

CDR3 loop: CAGADGGSGNTIYF. The DNA for the CDR3 is TGCGCCGGAGCGGACGGTGGTTCTGGAAACACCATATATTTT. V is TRBV10-1 and J is TRBJ1-3, with unresolved D. This CDR3 comprises 14 residues. CDR1 is WNHNN and CDR2 is SYGVQD in the germline V gene (reference sequence). V was cut by 11 bases and J by 1 base, with 15 bases left in between.

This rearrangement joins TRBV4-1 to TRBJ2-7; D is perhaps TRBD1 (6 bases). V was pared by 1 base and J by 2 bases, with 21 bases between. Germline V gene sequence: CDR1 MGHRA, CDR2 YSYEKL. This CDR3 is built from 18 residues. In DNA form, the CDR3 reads TGCGCCAGCAGCCAAGTATTCAAGACAGGCGGAGGACCCTACGAGCAGTACTTC. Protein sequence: CASSQVFKTGGGPYEQYF.

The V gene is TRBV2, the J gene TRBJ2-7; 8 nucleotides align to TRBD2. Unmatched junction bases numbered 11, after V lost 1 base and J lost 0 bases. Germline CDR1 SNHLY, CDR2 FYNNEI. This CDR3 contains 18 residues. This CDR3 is CASSEVPPGGGFSYEQYF. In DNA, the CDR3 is TGTGCCAGCAGTGAAGTCCCCCCGGGCGGGGGGTTCTCCTACGAGCAGTACTTC.

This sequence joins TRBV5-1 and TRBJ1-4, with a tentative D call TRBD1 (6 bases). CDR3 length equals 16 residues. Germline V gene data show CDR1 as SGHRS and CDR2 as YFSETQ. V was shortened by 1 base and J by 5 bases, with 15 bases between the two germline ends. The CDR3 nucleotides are TGCGCCAGCAGCTTGCAGACGGGGGGCAACAATGAAAAACTGTTTTTT. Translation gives CASSLQTGGNNEKLFF.

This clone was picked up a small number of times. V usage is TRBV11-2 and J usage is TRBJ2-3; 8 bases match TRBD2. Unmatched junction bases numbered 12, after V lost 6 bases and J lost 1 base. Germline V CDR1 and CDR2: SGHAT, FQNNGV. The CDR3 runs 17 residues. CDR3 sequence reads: CASSSRGSGDRTDTQYF. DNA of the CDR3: TGTGCCAGCAGTTCCCGGGGTAGCGGGGACCGCACAGATACGCAGTATTTT.

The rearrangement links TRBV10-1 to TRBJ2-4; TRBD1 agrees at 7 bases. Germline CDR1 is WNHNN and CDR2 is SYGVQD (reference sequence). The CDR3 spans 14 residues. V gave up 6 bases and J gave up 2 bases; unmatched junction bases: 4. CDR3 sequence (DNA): TGCGCCAGCAGCCCCAGGGGGACCAAAAACATTCAGTACTTC. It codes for CASSPRGTKNIQYF.

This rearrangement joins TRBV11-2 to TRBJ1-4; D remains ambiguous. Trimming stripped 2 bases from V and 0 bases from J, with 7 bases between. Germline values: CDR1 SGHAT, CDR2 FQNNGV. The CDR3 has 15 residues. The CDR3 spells CASSLFGPTNEKLFF. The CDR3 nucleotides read TGTGCCAGCAGCTTATTTGGGCCAACTAATGAAAAACTGTTTTTT.

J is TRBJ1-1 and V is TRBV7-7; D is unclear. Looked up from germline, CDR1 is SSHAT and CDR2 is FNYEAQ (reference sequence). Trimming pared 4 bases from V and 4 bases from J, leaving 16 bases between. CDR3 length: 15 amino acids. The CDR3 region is CASSCRECSSTEAFF. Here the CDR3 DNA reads TGTGCCAGCAGCTGCCGGGAGTGCAGTAGCACTGAAGCTTTCTTT. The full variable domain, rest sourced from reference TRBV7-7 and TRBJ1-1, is GAGVSQSPRYKVTKRGQDVTLRCDPISSHATLYWYQQALGQGPEFLTYFNYEAQPDKSGLPSDRFSAERPEGSISTLTIQRTEQRDSAMYRCASSCRECSSTEAFFGQGTRLTVV.

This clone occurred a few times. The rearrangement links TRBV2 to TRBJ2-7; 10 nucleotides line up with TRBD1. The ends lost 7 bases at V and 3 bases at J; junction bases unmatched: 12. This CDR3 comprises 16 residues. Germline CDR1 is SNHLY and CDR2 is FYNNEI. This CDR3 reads CASIKGDRGSFYEQYF. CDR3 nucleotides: TGTGCCAGCATTAAGGGGGACAGGGGCAGTTTCTACGAGCAGTACTTC.

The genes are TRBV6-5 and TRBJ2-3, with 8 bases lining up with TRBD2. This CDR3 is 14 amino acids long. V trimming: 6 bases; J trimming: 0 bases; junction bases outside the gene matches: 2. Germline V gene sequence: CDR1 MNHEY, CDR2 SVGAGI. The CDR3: CASSIAGSTDTQYF. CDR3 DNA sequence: TGTGCCAGCAGCATAGCGGGGAGCACAGATACGCAGTATTTT.

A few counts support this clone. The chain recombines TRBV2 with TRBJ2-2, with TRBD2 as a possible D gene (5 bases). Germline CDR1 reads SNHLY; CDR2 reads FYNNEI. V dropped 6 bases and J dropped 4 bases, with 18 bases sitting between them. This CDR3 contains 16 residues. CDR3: CASRPGRTLVTGELFF. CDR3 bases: TGTGCCAGCAGACCGGGAAGAACGTTGGTCACCGGGGAGCTGTTTTTT.

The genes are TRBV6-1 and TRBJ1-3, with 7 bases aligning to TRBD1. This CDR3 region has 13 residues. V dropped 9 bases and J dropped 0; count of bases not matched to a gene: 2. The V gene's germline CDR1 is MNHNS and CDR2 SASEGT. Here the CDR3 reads CASHRGSGNTIYF. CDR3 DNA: TGTGCCAGTCACAGGGGCTCTGGAAACACCATATATTTT.

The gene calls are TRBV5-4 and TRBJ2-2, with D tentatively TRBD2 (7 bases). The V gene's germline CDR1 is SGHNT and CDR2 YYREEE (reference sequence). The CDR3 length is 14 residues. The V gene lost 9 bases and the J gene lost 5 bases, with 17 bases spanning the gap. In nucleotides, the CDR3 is TGTGCCACCGAACCGGGGGGCAAAACCGGGGAGCTGTTTTTT. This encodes CATEPGGKTGELFF.

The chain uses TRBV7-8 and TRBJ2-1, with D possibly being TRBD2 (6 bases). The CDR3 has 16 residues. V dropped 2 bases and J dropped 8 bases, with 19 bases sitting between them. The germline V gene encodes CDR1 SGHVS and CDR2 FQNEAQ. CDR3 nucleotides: TGTGCCAGCAGCTTAAATGTGGGGCGGGGCGTGGATGAGCAGTTCTTC. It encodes CASSLNVGRGVDEQFF.

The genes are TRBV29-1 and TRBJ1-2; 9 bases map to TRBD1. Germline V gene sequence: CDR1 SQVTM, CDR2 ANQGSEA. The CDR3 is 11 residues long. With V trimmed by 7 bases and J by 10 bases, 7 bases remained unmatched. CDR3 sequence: CSEDTGGVYTF. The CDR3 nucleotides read TGCAGCGAAGATACAGGGGGCGTCTACACCTTC.

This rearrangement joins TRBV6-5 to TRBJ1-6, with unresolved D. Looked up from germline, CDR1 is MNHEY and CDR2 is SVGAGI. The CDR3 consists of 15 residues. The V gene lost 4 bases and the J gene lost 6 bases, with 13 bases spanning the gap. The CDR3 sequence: CASSLLQSLNSPLHF. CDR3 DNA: TGTGCCAGCAGTTTGTTACAAAGTCTTAATTCACCCCTCCACTTT.

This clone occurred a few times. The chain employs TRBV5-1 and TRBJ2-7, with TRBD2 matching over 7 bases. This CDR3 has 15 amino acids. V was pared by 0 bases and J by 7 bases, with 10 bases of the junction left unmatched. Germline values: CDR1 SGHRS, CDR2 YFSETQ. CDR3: CASSLARGGSGEQYF. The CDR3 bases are TGCGCCAGCAGCTTGGCGCGCGGGGGTAGCGGTGAGCAGTACTTC.

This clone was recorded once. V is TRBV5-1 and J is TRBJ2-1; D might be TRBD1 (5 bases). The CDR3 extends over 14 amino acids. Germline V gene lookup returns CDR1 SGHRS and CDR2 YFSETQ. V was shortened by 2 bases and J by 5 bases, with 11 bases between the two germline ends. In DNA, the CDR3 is TGCGCCAGCAGCTTCAGGGAAACCAACAATGAGCAGTTCTTC. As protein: CASSFRETNNEQFF.

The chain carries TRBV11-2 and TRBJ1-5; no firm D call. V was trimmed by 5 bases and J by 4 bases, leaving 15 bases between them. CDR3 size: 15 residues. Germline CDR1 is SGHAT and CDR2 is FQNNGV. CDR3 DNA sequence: TGTGCCAGCAGCCCTAGCGGGAGGGCGAATCAGCCCCAGCATTTT. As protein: CASSPSGRANQPQHF.

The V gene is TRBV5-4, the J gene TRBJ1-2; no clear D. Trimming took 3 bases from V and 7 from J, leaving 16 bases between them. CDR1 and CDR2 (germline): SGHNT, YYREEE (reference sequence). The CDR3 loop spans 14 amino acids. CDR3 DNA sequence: TGTGCCAGCAGCTCCAACGGGAAATACCTTGGCTACACCTTC. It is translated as CASSSNGKYLGYTF. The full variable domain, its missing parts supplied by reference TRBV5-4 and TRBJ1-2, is ETGVTQSPTHLIKTRGQQVTLRCSSQSGHNTVSWYQQALGQGPQFIFQYYREEENGRGNFPPRFSGLQFPNYSSELNVNALELDDSALYLCASSSNGKYLGYTFGSGTRLTVV.

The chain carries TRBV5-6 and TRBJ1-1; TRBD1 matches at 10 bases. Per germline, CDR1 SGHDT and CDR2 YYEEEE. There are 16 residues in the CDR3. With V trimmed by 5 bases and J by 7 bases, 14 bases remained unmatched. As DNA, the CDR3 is TGTGCCAGCAGTAACCGAGGCGGGACAGGGGATTTTGAAGCTTTCTTT. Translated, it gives CASSNRGGTGDFEAFF.

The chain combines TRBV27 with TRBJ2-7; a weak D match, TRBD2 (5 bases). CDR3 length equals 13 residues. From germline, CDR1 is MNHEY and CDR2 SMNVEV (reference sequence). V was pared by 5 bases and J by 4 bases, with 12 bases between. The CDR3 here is CASSPEEDYEQYF. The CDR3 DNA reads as TGTGCCAGCAGTCCGGAGGAGGATTACGAGCAGTACTTC.

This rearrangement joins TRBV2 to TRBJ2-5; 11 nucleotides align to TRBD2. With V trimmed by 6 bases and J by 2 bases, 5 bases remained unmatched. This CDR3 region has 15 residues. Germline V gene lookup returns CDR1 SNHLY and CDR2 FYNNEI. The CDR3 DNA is TGTGCCAGCAGGAACCCTAGCGGGGGGCAAGAGACCCAGTACTTC. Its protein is CASRNPSGGQETQYF.

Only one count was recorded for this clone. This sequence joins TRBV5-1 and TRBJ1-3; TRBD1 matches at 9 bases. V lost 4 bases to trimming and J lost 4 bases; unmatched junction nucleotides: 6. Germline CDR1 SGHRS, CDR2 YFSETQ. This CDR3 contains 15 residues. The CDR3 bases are TGCGCCAGCAGCGCGCGGACAGGGGACGGAAACACCATATATTTT. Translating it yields CASSARTGDGNTIYF.

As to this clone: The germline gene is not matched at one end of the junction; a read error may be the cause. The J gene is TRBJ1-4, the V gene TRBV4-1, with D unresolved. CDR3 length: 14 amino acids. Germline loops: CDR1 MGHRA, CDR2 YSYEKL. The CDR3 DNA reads TGCGCCAACAGCCAAGCGAGGTCCGATGAAAAACTGTTTTTT. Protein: CANSQARSDEKLFF.